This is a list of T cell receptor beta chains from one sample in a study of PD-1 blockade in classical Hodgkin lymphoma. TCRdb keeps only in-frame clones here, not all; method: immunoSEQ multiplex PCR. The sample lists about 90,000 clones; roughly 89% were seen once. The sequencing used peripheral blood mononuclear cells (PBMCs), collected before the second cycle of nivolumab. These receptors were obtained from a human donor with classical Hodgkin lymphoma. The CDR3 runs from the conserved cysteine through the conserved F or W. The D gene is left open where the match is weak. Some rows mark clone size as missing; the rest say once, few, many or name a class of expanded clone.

CASSSAGGPTYEQYF	TGCGCCAGCAGCTCAGCGGGAGGGCCCACCTACGAGCAGTACTTC	TRBD2	TRBV5-1	TRBJ2-7	-	15
CASSVGQGTDEQFF	TGTGCCAGCAGCGTAGGACAGGGTACAGATGAGCAGTTCTTC	TRBD1	TRBV9	TRBJ2-1	-	14
CASSADRGTDTQYF	TGTGCCAGCAGCGCTGACAGGGGCACAGATACGCAGTATTTT	TRBD1	TRBV7-3	TRBJ2-3	-	14
CASNEGDRGISRQPQHF	TGCGCCAGCAATGAGGGAGACAGGGGAATCTCAAGGCAGCCCCAGCATTTT	TRBD1	TRBV10-2	TRBJ1-5	-	17
CASSLQGSGANVLTF	TGCGCCAGCAGCTTGCAGGGTTCCGGGGCCAACGTCCTGACTTTC	-	TRBV5-1	TRBJ2-6	-	15
CASSSGVINEQFF	TGTGCCAGCAGCTCGGGAGTTATAAATGAGCAGTTCTTC	-	TRBV11-3	TRBJ2-1	-	13
CASSLFVGATNEKLFF	TGTGCCAGCAGCTTGTTTGTGGGGGCAACTAATGAAAAACTGTTTTTT	-	TRBV7-9	TRBJ1-4	-	16
CASDLGTVRGSAQYF	TGTGCCAGCGACCTAGGAACTGTGCGGGGGAGCGCGCAGTACTTC	TRBD2	TRBV7-8	TRBJ2-7	-	15
CASSPLGGGNTEAFF	TGTGCCAGCAGCCCCTTGGGGGGAGGGAACACTGAAGCTTTCTTT	-	TRBV7-2	TRBJ1-1	-	15
CASRPSGNTGELFF	TGTGCCAGCAGACCCTCAGGGAACACCGGGGAGCTGTTTTTT	-	TRBV19	TRBJ2-2	once	14
CASSFRQAQETQYF	TGTGCCAGCAGTTTCCGACAGGCCCAAGAGACCCAGTACTTC	-	TRBV27	TRBJ2-5	-	14
CSVARSGFDGAGNTIYF	TGCAGCGTTGCTCGGTCGGGGTTCGATGGGGCTGGAAACACCATATATTTT	-	TRBV29-1	TRBJ1-3	once	17
CASSGRALETQYF	TGTGCCAGTAGCGGGAGGGCCCTGGAGACCCAGTACTTC	TRBD2	TRBV7-2	TRBJ2-5	-	13
CASSQERLFSYNEQFF	TGTGCCAGCAGCCAAGAACGACTGTTCTCCTACAATGAGCAGTTCTTC	-	TRBV14	TRBJ2-1	-	16